One and the same sample provided the 17 T cell receptor beta chains below, sequenced in a study of CD8 T cells in Susac syndrome. When the RNA was reverse transcribed, random hexamers were used with an input of 0.5 to 1 ug. Using its own MiXCR run on the immunoSEQ multiplex PCR reads, TCRdb lists one record per CDR3 protein. This table holds about 77,000 distinct CDR3 sequences, about 93% found once. The sequenced material came from CD4+ T cells from PBMCs. The receptor set was obtained from a human donor with Susac syndrome.

DNA for the CDR3: TGTGCCAGCAGCTGGACAGGGATCGATACGCAGTATTTT. Encoded protein: CASSWTGIDTQYF. V and J are TRBV7-9 and TRBJ2-3; 8 positions agree with TRBD1. There are 13 residues in the CDR3. The germline gives CDR1 SEHNR, CDR2 FQNEAQ (reference sequence). The ends lost 4 bases at V and 6 bases at J; junction bases unmatched: 3.

The chain combines TRBV7-9 with TRBJ1-2; D possibly corresponds to TRBD1 (6 bases). Germline V gene sequence: CDR1 SEHNR, CDR2 FQNEAQ (reference sequence). V was trimmed by 6 bases and J by 4 bases, leaving 15 bases between them. The CDR3 is 14 residues long. CDR3 nucleotides: TGTGCCAGCAGTACAGGGCAGGGAGCCTATGGCTACACCTTC. Residues: CASSTGQGAYGYTF. Filled out from reference TRBV7-9 and TRBJ1-2, the complete variable domain reads DTGVSQNPRHKITKRGQNVTFRCDPISEHNRLYWYRQTLGQGPEFLTYFQNEAQLEKSRLLSDRFSAERPKGSFSTLEIQRTEQGDSAMYLCASSTGQGAYGYTFGSGTRLTVV.

The chain combines TRBV2 with TRBJ2-2; 11 bases agree with TRBD2. The CDR3 totals 15 residues. Germline CDR1 and CDR2: SNHLY and FYNNEI. Trimming removed 5 bases from V and 4 bases from J; junction bases left unmatched: 3. CDR3 protein: CASSQGLAGTGELFF. In DNA, the CDR3 is TGTGCCAGCAGTCAAGGACTAGCGGGCACCGGGGAGCTGTTTTTT.

This clonotype was seen only once. The chain uses TRBV12-3 or TRBV12-4 and TRBJ2-3; TRBD1 might be the D (6 bases). The V gene lost 5 bases and the J gene lost 2 bases, with 26 bases spanning the gap. The CDR3 is 19 residues long. CDR3 amino acids: CASSTTEYHLDSFTDTQYF. The CDR3 DNA is TGTGCCAGCAGTACTACAGAGTATCACTTGGACAGCTTCACAGATACGCAGTATTTT.

This rearrangement joins TRBV18 to TRBJ2-2, with TRBD2 matching over 9 bases. The V gene end was trimmed by 3 bases and the J gene end by 8 bases; junction bases not matched to a gene: 10. CDR1 is KGHSH and CDR2 is LQKENI in the germline V gene. The CDR3 sequence is 16 residues long. CDR3 nucleotide sequence: TGTGCCAGCTCACCTAATGGACTAGCGCCCGCGGGGGAGCTGTTTTTT. This gives the protein CASSPNGLAPAGELFF.

This chain joins TRBV6-1 and TRBJ2-1; 10 bases are a match to TRBD2. Trimming took 6 bases from V and 4 from J; bases not matched to a gene: 9. Germline loops: CDR1 MNHNS, CDR2 SASEGT. The CDR3 sequence is 16 residues long. CDR3: CASSWSLAGGYNEQFF. As DNA, the CDR3 is TGTGCCAGCAGCTGGAGTTTAGCGGGGGGATACAATGAGCAGTTCTTC.

The chain joins TRBV19 to TRBJ2-1; 12 bases fit TRBD2. CDR1 and CDR2 (germline): LNHDA, SQIVND (reference sequence). V dropped 4 bases and J dropped 4; count of bases not matched to a gene: 8. The CDR3 contains 17 residues. The CDR3 sequence: CASSTHPLAGGYNEQFF. CDR3 nucleotides: TGTGCCAGTAGTACCCACCCCCTAGCGGGAGGGTACAATGAGCAGTTCTTC.

The chain employs TRBV20-1 and TRBJ2-1; TRBD2 is a possible D gene (5 bases). Germline V CDR1 and CDR2: DFQATT, SNEGSKA (reference sequence). The CDR3 is 16 residues long. The V end was cut by 3 bases, the J end by 1 base, with 16 bases between. The CDR3 bases are TGCAGTGCTAGGTCTCGCGCGGGCACGTCCTACAATGAGCAGTTCTTC. Its protein product is CSARSRAGTSYNEQFF.

The chain carries TRBV12-5 and TRBJ2-1, with no clear D. This CDR3 is built from 14 residues. Germline CDR1 LGHNT, CDR2 FRNRAP. V was trimmed by 6 bases and J by 1 base, leaving 10 bases between them. Here the CDR3 reads CASGQYESYNEQFF. CDR3 nucleotides: TGTGCTAGTGGACAGTACGAATCCTACAATGAGCAGTTCTTC.

This clonotype was observed a single time. The chain links TRBV7-2 to TRBJ2-5; D may be TRBD2 (6 bases). This CDR3 contains 15 residues. V lost 5 bases to trimming and J lost 2 bases, with 15 bases between them. Germline CDR1 reads SGHTA; CDR2 reads FQGNSA. In DNA form, the CDR3 reads TGTGCCAGCAGCCTCCGTGCGGGGCCGCAAGAGACCCAGTACTTC. This encodes CASSLRAGPQETQYF.

The V and J genes are TRBV7-9 and TRBJ1-1; D gene unclear. The V end lost 2 bases, the J end lost 1 base, and 5 bases lay between the germline ends. The CDR3 is 13 amino acids. Germline CDR1 and CDR2: SEHNR and FQNEAQ (reference sequence). This CDR3 reads CASSLTANTEAFF. In DNA form, the CDR3 reads TGTGCCAGCAGCTTAACAGCGAACACTGAAGCTTTCTTT.

This sequence joins TRBV27 and TRBJ2-1; 7 nucleotides line up with TRBD2. The CDR3 is made up of 14 amino acids. CDR1 is MNHEY, CDR2 SMNVEV, per germline (reference sequence). With 7 bases clipped from V and 4 bases from J, the junction kept 7 bases outside the gene matches. This CDR3 reads CASKGQRGYNEQFF. DNA of the CDR3: TGTGCCAGCAAGGGGCAGCGGGGTTACAATGAGCAGTTCTTC.

This chain connects TRBV3-1 to TRBJ2-7; D is unresolved. The CDR3 has 11 amino acids. Germline V gives CDR1 LGHDT, CDR2 YNNKEL (reference sequence). The V and J ends lost 2 bases and 9 bases respectively, with 8 bases between them. The CDR3, as DNA: TGTGCCAGCAGCCAAAGTCACGGGCAGTACTTC. This sequence encodes CASSQSHGQYF.

The V and J genes are TRBV18 and TRBJ2-1; D not certain. Germline CDR1 and CDR2: KGHSH and LQKENI. The CDR3 consists of 14 residues. Trimming took off 2 bases at V and 3 bases at J, with 8 bases between the two ends. The DNA of the CDR3 is TGTGCCAGCTCACCAAGGCGAGACTACAATGAGCAGTTCTTC. Its translation is CASSPRRDYNEQFF.

The rearrangement uses TRBV28 and TRBJ2-4, with 7 bases fitting TRBD1. The CDR3 length is 14 residues. Germline V lookup: CDR1 MDHEN, CDR2 SYDVKM. After removal of 6 bases from V and 2 bases from J, the junction contained 4 bases not matched to a gene. CDR3: CASRPTGPKNIQYF. For the CDR3, the DNA is TGTGCCAGCAGACCGACAGGGCCCAAAAACATTCAGTACTTC.

This chain connects TRBV14 to TRBJ1-2, with D maybe TRBD1 (5 bases). CDR3 length: 14 residues. V was trimmed by 0 bases and J by 4 bases, leaving 9 bases between them. The germline gives CDR1 SGHDN, CDR2 FVKESK. The CDR3: CASSQEGTFYGYTF. DNA for the CDR3: TGTGCCAGCAGCCAAGAAGGGACCTTCTATGGCTACACCTTC.

The chain has TRBV29-1 and TRBJ1-2; D is ambiguous. The CDR3 is 14 amino acids. Trimming shortened V by 0 bases and J by 4 bases, and 12 bases separated the two germline ends. Germline CDR1 SQVTM, CDR2 ANQGSEA. The CDR3 sequence: CSVEDLGFGYGYTF. The DNA for the CDR3 is TGCAGCGTTGAAGATCTGGGGTTCGGCTATGGCTACACCTTC.